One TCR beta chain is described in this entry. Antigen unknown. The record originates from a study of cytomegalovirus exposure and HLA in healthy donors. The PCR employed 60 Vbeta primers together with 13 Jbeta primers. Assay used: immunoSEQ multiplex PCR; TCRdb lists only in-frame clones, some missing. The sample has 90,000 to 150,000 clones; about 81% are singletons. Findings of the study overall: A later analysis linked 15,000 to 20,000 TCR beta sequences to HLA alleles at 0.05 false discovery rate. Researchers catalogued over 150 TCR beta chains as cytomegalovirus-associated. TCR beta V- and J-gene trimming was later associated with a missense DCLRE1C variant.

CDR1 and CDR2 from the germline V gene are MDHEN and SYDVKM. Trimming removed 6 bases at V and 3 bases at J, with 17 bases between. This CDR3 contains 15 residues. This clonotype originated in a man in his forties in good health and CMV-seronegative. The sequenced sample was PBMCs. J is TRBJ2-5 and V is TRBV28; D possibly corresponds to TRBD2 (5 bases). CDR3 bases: TGTGCCAGCAGACGCCCAACCGGGGTTGAAGAGACCCAGTACTTC. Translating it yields CASRRPTGVEETQYF.